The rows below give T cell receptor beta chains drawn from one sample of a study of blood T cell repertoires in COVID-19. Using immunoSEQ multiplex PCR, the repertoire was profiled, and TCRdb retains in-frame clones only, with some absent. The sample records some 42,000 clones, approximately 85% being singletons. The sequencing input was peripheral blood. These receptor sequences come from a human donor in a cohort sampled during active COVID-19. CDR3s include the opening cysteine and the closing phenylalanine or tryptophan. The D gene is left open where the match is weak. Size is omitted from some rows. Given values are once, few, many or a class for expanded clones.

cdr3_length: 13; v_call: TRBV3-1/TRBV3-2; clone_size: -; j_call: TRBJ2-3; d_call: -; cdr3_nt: TGTGCCAGCAGCCAAGGGCAACGGGAAACGCAGTATTTT; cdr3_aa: CASSQGQRETQYF
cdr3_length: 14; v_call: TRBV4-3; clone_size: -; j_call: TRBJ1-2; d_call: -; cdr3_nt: TGCGCCAGCAGCCAAGGCGGGGGCGCGGCTGGCTACACCTTC; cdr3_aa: CASSQGGGAAGYTF
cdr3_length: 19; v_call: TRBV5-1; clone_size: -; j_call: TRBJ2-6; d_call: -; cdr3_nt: TGCGCCAGCAGCTTGGCCGAGGGTTTTGCTTCTCCTGGGGCCAACGTCCTGACTTTC; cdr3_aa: CASSLAEGFASPGANVLTF
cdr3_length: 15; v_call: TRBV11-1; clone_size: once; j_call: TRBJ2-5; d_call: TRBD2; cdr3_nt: TGTGCCAGCAGCTTAGAACGGGGGGGCGAAGCGTCCCAGTACTTC; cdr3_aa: CASSLERGGEASQYF
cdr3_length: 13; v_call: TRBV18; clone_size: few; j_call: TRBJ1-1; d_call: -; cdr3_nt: TGTGCCAGCTCACTTAGCCAGAACACTGAAGCTTTCTTT; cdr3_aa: CASSLSQNTEAFF
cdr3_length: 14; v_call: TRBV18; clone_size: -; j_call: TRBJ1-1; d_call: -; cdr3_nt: TGTGCCAGCTCGGAAACAGGGATGAACACTGAAGCTTTCTTT; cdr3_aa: CASSETGMNTEAFF
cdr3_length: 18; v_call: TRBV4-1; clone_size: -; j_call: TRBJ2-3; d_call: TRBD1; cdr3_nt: TGCGCCAGCAGCCAAGGAACGGACAGGGGGCGCGGGACAGATACGCAGTATTTT; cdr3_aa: CASSQGTDRGRGTDTQYF
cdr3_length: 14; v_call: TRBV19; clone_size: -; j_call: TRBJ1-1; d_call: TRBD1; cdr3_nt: TGTGCCAGTAGTACCCGACAGGGGAACACTGAAGCTTTCTTT; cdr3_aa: CASSTRQGNTEAFF
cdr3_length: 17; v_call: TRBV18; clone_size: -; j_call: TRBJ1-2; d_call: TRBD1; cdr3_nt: TGTGCCAGCTCACCGGGACAGATGAAGTTAGCTAACTATGGCTACACCTTC; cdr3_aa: CASSPGQMKLANYGYTF
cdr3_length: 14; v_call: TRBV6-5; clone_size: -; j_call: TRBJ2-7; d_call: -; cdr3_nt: TGTGCCAGCATCCTCACCGGGGGACCATACGAGCAGTACTTC; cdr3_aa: CASILTGGPYEQYF
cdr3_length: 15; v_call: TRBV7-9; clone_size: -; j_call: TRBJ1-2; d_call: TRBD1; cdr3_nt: TGTGCCAGCAGCTTAGGACAGGGGGCTAGCTATGGCTACACCTTC; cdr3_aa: CASSLGQGASYGYTF
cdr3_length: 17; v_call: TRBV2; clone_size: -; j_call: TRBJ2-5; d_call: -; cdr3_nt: TGTGCCAGCAGTGAGGAGCGTTTGGGAGGGGGAGGAGAGACCCAGTACTTC; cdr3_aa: CASSEERLGGGGETQYF
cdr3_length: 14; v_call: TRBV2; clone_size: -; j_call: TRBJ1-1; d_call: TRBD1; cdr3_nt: TGTGCCAGCAGTGGGCCAGGGGGCGGAACTGAAGCTTTCTTT; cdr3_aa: CASSGPGGGTEAFF
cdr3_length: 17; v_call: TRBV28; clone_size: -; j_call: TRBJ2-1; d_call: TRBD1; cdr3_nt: TGTGCCAGCAGTCTTATCGCCTCCAGGGGGCGAGTGGATGAGCAGTTCTTC; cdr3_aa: CASSLIASRGRVDEQFF
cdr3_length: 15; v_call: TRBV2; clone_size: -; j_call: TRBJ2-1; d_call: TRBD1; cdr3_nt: TGTGCCAGCAGAGAGGCGACAGGGATGGACAATGAGCAGTTCTTC; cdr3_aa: CASREATGMDNEQFF
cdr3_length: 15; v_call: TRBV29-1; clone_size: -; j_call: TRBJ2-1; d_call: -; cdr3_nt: TGCAGCGGAGGGGGTGGGACACTCACCTACAATGAGCAGTTCTTC; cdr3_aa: CSGGGGTLTYNEQFF
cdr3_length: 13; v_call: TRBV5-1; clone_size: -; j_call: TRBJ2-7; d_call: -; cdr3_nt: TGCGCCAGCAGCTTCCGGCAGGGGCACGAGCAGTACTTC; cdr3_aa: CASSFRQGHEQYF
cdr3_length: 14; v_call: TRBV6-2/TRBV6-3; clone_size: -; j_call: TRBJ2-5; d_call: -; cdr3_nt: TGTGCCAGCAGTTATTTGTGGGGGGAAGAGACCCAGTACTTC; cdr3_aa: CASSYLWGEETQYF
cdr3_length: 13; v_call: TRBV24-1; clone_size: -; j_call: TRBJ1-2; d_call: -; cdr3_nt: TGTGCCACCAGTGATTACGGGTCCGATGGCTACACCTTC; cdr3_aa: CATSDYGSDGYTF
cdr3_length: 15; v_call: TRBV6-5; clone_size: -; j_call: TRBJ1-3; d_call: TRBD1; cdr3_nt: TGTGCCAGCAGTTACGGGACAGGGAATAGGAACACCATATATTTT; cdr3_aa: CASSYGTGNRNTIYF
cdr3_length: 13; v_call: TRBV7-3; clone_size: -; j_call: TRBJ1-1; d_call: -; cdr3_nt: TGTGCCAGCAGCCCCCAGCCGGCCGGGGAAGCTTTCTTT; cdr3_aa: CASSPQPAGEAFF
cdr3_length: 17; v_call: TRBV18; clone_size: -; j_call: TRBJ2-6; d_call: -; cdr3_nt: TGTGCCAGCTCACCAAAGACAGGCAGCTCTGGGGCCAACGTCCTGACTTTC; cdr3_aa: CASSPKTGSSGANVLTF
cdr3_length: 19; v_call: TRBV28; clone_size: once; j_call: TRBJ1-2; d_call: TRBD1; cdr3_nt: TGTGCCAGCAGTTTATGGTCCCCCGGGACAGGGGACTCCAACTATGGCTACACCTTC; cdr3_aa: CASSLWSPGTGDSNYGYTF
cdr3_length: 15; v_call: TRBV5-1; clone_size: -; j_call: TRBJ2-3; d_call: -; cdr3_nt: TGCGCCAGCAGCTTGGCGAGTCCGTTCGCAGATACGCAGTATTTT; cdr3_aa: CASSLASPFADTQYF
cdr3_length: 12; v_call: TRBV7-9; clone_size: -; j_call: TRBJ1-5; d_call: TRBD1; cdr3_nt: TGTGCCAGCGGACAGGGTGGACAGCCCCAGCATTTT; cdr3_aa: CASGQGGQPQHF
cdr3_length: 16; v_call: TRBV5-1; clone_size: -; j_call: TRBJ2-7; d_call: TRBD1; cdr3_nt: TGCGCCAGCAGCTTGGCCATGGGGACAGGGGTCTACGAGCAGTACTTC; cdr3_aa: CASSLAMGTGVYEQYF
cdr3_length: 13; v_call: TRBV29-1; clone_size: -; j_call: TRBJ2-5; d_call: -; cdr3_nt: TGCAGCGCCAACAGGGAGGGTGGGGAGACCCAGTACTTC; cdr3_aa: CSANREGGETQYF
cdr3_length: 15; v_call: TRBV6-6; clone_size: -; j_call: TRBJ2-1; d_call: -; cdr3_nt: TGTGCCAGCAGTTACTCGTCCCACAGGGAGGGTGAGCAGTTCTTC; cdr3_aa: CASSYSSHREGEQFF
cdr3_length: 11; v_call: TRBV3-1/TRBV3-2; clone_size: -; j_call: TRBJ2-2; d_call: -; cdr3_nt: TGTGCCAGCAGCCAAGTTATGGAGCTGTTTTTT; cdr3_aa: CASSQVMELFF
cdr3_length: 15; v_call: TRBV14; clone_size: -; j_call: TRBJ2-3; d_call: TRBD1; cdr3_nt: TGTGCCAGCAGCCAATTGGGACAGGGCACAGATACGCAGTATTTT; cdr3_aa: CASSQLGQGTDTQYF
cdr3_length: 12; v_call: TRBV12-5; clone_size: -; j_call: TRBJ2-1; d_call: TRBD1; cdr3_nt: TGTGCTAGTGCCGGGGACAGCAATAAGCAGTTCTTC; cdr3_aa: CASAGDSNKQFF
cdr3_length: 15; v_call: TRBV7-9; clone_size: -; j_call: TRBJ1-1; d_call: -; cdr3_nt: TGTGCCAGCAGCCCACAGGGTGGAGTGAACACTGAAGCTTTCTTT; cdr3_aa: CASSPQGGVNTEAFF
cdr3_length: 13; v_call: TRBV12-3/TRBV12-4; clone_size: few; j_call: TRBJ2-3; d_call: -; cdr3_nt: TGTGCCAGCAGTTGGGACACTGGAGATACGCAGTATTTT; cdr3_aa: CASSWDTGDTQYF
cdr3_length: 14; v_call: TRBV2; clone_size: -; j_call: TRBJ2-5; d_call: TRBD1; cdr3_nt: TGTGCCAGCAGGGTACAGGGGGCCGGAGGGACCCAGTACTTC; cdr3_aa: CASRVQGAGGTQYF
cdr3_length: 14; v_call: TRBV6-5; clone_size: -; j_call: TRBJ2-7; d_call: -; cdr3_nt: TGTGCCAGCAGTAGCCTAATGATCTCCTACGAGCAGTACTTC; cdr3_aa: CASSSLMISYEQYF
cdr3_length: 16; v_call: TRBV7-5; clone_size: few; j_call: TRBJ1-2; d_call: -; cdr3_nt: TGTGCCAGAAGCCGAGAAAAAGGGGCGATCTCGTATGGCTACACCTTC; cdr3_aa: CARSREKGAISYGYTF
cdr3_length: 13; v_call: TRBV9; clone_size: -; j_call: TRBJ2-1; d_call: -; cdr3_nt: TGTGCCAGCAGCGGCTCAGGCTACAATGAGCAGTTCTTC; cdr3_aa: CASSGSGYNEQFF
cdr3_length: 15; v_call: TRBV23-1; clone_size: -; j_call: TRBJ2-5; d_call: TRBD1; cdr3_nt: TGCGCCAGCAGTCAAAGGGACAGGGAAGGAGAGACCCAGTACTTC; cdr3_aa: CASSQRDREGETQYF
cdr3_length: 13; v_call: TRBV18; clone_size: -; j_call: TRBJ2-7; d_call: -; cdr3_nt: TGTGCCAGCTCACCACCGGTTGGACAAGGGCAGTACTTC; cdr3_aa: CASSPPVGQGQYF
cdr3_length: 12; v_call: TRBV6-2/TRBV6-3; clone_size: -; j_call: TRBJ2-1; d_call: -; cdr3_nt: TGTGCCAGCAGTTTCCTCAGGGGTTGGCAGTTCTTC; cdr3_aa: CASSFLRGWQFF
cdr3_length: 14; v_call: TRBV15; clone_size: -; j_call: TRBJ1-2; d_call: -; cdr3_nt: TGTGCCACCAGCAGAGAACAGGGATCCTATGGCTACACCTTC; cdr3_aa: CATSREQGSYGYTF
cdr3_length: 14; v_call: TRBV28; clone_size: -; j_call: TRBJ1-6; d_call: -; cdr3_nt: TGTGCCAGCAGAAACAGGGAGCGGAATTCACCCCTCCACTTT; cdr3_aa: CASRNRERNSPLHF
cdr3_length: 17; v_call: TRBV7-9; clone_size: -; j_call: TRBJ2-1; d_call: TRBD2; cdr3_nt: TGTGCCAGCAGCTTAGTGGTTAGCGGGGCTCAGGACAATGAGCAGTTCTTC; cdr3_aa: CASSLVVSGAQDNEQFF
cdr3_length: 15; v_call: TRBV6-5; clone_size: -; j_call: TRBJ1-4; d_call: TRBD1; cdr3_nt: TGTGCCAGCAGCCCAACACCGGGACAGTTTGAAAAACTGTTTTTT; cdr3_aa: CASSPTPGQFEKLFF
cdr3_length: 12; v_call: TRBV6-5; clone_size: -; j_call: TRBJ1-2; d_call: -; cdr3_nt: TGTGCCAGCAAGGGGTCGGACTATGGCTACACCTTC; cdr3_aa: CASKGSDYGYTF
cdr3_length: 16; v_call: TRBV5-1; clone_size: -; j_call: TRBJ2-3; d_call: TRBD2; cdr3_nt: TGCGCCAGCAGCCCGGATACTAGCGGTCGCACAGATACGCAGTATTTT; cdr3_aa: CASSPDTSGRTDTQYF
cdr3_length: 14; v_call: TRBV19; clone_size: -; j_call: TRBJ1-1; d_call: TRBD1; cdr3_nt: TGTGCCAGTAGTCACAGGGGGCATGGGACTGAAGCTTTCTTT; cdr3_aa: CASSHRGHGTEAFF
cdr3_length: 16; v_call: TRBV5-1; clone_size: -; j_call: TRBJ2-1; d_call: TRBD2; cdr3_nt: TGCGCCAGCAGCCCTTCGGAAGCGGGGTTCTACAATGAGCAGTTCTTC; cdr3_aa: CASSPSEAGFYNEQFF
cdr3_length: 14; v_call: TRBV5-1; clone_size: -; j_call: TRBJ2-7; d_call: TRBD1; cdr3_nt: TGCGCCAGCAGCGTGGGGGCAGGGGGATACGAGCAGTACTTC; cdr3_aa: CASSVGAGGYEQYF
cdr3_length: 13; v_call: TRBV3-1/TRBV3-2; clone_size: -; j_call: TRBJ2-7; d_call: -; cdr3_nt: TGTGCCAGCGAAAACGCAGGGGCCTACGAGCAGTACTTC; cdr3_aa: CASENAGAYEQYF
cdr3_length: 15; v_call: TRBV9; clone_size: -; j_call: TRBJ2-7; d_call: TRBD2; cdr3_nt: TGTGCCAGCAGCGTAGGCGGGGGGCGTTCATCCGAGCAGTACTTC; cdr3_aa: CASSVGGGRSSEQYF